This T cell receptor (beta chain) was obtained from a study of shared clonotypes between healthy human individuals. The wider study: The donors, two women and a few men, were aged 18 to 49.

Data came from immunoSEQ multiplex PCR; TCRdb stores just in-frame clones and leaves some out. In the table there are 2,500,000 or so clones, 80% to 95% of which are singletons. This CDR3 has 13 residues. The J segment lost 3 bases and the V segment lost 4 bases, leaving 1 base of the junction unmatched. Per germline, CDR1 SEHNR and CDR2 FQNEAQ (reference sequence). This clonotype originated in a man between 18 and 29 years old in good health. Some clones in this sample may be carry-over from other donors' samples. The sequencing input was naive CD4+ T cells from PBMCs. Sample subset: CD45RA+ positively selected. This chain uses TRBV7-9 with TRBJ1-2, with 8 positions matching TRBD1. CDR3 sequence: CASSSGQDYGYTF. CDR3 nucleotides: TGTGCCAGCAGCTCGGGACAGGACTATGGCTACACCTTC.